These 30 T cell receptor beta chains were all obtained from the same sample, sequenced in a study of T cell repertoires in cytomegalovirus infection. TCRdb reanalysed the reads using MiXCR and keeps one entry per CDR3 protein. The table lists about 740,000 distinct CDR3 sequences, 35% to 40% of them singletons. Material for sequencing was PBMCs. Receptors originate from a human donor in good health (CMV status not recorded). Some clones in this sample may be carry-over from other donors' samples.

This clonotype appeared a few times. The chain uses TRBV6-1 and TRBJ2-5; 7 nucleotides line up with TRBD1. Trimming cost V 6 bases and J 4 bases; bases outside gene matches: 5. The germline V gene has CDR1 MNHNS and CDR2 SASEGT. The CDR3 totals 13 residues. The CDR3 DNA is TGTGCCAGCAGCAGATACAGGGGAGAGACCCAGTACTTC. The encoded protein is CASSRYRGETQYF.

The CDR3 region is CASSLAGVLGETQYF. The CDR3 DNA reads as TGTGCCAGCAGCTTAGCGGGGGTATTGGGGGAGACCCAGTACTTC. The chain carries TRBV7-6 and TRBJ2-5; the D gene could be TRBD1 or TRBD2 (5 bases each). This CDR3 is 15 amino acids long. The germline V gene encodes CDR1 SGHVS and CDR2 FNYEAQ. V was shortened by 0 bases and J by 5 bases, with 13 bases between the two germline ends.

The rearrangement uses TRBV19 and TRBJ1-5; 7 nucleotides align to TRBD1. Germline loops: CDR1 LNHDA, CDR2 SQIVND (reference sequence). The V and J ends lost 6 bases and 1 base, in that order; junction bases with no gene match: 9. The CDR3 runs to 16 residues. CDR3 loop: CASRTTGVWSNQPQHF. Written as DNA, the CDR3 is TGTGCCAGTAGGACCACAGGGGTTTGGAGCAATCAGCCCCAGCATTTT.

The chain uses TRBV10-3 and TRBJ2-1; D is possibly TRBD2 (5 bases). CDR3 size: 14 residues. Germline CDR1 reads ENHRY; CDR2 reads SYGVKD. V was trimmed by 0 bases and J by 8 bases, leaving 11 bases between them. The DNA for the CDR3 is TGTGCCATCAGTGAGTCGAGCCTAGCATATGAGCAGTTCTTC. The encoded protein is CAISESSLAYEQFF.

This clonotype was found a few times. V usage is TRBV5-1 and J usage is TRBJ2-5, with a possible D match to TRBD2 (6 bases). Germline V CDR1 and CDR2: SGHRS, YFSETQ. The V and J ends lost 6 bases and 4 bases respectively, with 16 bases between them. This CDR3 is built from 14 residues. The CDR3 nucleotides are TGCGCCAGCACCCGGACTAACCGAGGAGAGACCCAGTACTTC. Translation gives CASTRTNRGETQYF.

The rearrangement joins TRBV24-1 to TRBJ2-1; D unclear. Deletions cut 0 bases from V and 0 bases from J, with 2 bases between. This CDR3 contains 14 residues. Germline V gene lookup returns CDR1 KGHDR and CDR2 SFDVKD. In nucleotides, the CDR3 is TGTGCCACCAGTGATTTGCCCTCCTACAATGAGCAGTTCTTC. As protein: CATSDLPSYNEQFF.

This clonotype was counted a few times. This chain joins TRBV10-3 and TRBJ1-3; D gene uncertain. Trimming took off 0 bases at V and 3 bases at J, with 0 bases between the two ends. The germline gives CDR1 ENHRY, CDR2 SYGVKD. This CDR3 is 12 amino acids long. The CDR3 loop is CAISESGNTIYF. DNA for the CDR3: TGTGCCATCAGTGAGTCTGGAAACACCATATATTTT.

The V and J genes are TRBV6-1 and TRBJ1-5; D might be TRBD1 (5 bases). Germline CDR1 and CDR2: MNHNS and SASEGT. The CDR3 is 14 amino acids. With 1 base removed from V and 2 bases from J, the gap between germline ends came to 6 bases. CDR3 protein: CASSEVGRNQPQHF. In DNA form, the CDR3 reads TGTGCCAGCAGTGAAGTGGGGCGCAATCAGCCCCAGCATTTT.

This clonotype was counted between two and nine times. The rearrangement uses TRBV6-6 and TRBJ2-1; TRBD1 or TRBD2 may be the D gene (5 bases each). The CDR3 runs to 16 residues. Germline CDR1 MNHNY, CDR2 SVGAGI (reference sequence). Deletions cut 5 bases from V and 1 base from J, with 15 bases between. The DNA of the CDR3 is TGTGCCAGCAGTAACCCGGGACCTAAGTCCTACAATGAGCAGTTCTTC. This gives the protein CASSNPGPKSYNEQFF.

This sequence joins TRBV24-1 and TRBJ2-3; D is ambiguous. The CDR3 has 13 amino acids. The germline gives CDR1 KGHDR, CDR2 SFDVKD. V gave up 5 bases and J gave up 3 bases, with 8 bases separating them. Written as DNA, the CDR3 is TGTGCCACCAGTGTTCCGCCGACAGATACGCAGTATTTT. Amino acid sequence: CATSVPPTDTQYF.

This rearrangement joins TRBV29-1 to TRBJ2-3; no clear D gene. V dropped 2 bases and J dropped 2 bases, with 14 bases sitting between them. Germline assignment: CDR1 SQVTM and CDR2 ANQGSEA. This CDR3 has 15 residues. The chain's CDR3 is CSVETNGLTTDTQYF. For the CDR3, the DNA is TGCAGCGTTGAAACTAATGGTCTGACCACAGATACGCAGTATTTT.

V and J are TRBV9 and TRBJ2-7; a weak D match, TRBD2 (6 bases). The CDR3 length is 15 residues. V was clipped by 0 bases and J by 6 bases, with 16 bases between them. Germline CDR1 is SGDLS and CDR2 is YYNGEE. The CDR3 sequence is CASSVASGGVSEQYF. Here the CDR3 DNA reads TGTGCCAGCAGCGTAGCTTCCGGCGGGGTTAGCGAGCAGTACTTC.

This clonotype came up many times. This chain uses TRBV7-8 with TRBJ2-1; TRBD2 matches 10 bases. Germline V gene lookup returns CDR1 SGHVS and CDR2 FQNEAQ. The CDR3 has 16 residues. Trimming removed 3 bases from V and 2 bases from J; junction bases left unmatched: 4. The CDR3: CASSFLAGAAYNEQFF. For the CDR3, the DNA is TGTGCCAGCAGCTTCCTAGCGGGGGCCGCCTACAATGAGCAGTTCTTC.

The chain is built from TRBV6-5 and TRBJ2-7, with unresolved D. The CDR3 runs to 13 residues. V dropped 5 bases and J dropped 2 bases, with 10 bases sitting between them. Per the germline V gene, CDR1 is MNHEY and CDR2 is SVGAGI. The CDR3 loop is CASSPISAYEQYF. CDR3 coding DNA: TGTGCCAGCAGTCCCATCTCCGCCTACGAGCAGTACTTC.

The CDR3 coding sequence is TGTGCCAGCAGGGAACCATATAGCAATCAGCCCCAGCATTTT. Protein: CASREPYSNQPQHF. The rearrangement uses TRBV2 and TRBJ1-5; D ambiguous. V was trimmed by 6 bases and J by 0 bases, leaving 9 bases between them. Germline V gene lookup returns CDR1 SNHLY and CDR2 FYNNEI. This CDR3 spans 14 amino acids.

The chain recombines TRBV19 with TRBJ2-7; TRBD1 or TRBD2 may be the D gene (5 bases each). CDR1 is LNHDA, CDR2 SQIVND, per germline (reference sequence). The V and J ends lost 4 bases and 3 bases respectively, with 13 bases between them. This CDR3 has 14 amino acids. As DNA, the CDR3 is TGTGCCAGTAGTAGGGGACCGCCGATCTACGAGCAGTACTTC. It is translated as CASSRGPPIYEQYF.

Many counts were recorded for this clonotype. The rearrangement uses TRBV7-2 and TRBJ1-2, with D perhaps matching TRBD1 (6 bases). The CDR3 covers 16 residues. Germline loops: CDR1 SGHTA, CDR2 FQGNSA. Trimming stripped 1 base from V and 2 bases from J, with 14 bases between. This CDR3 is CASSLVSGGANYGYTF. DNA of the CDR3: TGTGCCAGCAGCTTAGTTTCTGGGGGGGCAAACTATGGCTACACCTTC. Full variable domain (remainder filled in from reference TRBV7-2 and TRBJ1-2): GAGVSQSPSNKVTEKGKDVELRCDPISGHTALYWYRQSLGQGLEFLIYFQGNSAPDKSGLPSDRFSAERTGGSVSTLTIQRTQQEDSAVYLCASSLVSGGANYGYTFGSGTRLTVV.

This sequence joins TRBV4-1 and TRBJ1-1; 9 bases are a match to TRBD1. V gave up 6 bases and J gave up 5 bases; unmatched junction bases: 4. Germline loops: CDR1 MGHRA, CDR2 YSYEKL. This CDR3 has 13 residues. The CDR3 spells CASRFDRGTEAFF. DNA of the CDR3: TGCGCCAGCAGATTTGACAGGGGGACTGAAGCTTTCTTT.

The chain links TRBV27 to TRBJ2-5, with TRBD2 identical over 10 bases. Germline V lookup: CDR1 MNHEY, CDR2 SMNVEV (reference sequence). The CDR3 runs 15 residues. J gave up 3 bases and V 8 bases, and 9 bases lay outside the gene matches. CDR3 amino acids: CASRGSGRRKETQYF. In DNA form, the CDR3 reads TGTGCCAGCCGAGGTAGCGGGAGGAGGAAAGAGACCCAGTACTTC.

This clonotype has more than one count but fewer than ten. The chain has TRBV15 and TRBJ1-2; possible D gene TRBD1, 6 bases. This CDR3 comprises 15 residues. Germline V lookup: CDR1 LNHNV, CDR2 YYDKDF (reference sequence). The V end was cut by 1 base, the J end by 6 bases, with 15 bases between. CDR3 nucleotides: TGTGCCACCAGCAGAGGGGGGCGGACAAGCAATGGCTACACCTTC. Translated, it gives CATSRGGRTSNGYTF.

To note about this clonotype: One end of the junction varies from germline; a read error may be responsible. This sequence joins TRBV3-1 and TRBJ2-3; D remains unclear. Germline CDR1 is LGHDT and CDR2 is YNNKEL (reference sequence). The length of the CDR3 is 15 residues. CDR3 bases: TGTGCCAGCAGCCTTTTCACCGGCAGTACAGATACGCAGAATTTT. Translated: CASSLFTGSTDTQNF.

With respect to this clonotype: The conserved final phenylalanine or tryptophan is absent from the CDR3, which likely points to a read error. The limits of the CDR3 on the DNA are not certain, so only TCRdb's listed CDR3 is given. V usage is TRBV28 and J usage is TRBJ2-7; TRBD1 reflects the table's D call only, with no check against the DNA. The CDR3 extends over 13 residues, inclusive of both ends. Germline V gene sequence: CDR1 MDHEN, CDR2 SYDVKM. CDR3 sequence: CARTLGRGFEPYL.

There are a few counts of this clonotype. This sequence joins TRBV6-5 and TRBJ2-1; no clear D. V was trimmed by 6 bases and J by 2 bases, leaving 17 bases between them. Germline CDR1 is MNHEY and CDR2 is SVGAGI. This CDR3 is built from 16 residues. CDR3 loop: CASRALSAVPYNEQFF. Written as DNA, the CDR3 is TGTGCCAGCAGGGCCCTTTCCGCAGTCCCCTACAATGAGCAGTTCTTC.

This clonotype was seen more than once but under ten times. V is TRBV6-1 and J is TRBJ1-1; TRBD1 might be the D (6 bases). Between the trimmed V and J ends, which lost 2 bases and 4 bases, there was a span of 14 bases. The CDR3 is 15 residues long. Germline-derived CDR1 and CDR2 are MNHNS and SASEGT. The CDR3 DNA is TGTGCCAGCAGTGAATTAGGCATGGGGGCCACTGAAGCTTTCTTT. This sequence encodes CASSELGMGATEAFF.

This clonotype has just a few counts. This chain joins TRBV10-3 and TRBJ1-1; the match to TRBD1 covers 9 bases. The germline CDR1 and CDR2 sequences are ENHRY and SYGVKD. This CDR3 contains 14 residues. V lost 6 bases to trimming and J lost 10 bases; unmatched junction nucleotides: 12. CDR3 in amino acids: CAIRNRDRDSGAFF. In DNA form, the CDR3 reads TGTGCCATCAGGAACCGGGACAGGGATTCAGGAGCTTTCTTT.

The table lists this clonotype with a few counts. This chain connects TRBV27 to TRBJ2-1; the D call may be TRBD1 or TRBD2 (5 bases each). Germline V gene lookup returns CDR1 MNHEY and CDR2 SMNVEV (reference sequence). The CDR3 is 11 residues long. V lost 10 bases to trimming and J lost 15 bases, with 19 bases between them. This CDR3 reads CATRLGESRFF. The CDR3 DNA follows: TGTGCCACCCGCTTAGGGGAGAGTCGGTTCTTC.

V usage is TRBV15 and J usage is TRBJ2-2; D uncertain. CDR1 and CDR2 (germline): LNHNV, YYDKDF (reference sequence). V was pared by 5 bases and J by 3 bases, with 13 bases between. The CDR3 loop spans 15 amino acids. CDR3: CATSRVDEDTGELFF. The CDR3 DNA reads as TGTGCCACCAGCCGTGTGGACGAGGACACCGGGGAGCTGTTTTTT.

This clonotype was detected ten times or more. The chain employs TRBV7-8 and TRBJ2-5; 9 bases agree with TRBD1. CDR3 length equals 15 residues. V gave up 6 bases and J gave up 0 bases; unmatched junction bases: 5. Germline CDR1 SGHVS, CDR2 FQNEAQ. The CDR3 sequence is CASSRDRDHQETQYF. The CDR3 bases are TGTGCCAGCAGTCGGGACAGGGATCACCAAGAGACCCAGTACTTC.

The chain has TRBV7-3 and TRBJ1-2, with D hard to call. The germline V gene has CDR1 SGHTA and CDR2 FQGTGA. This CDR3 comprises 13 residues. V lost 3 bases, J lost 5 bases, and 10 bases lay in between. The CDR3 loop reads CASSLVNLYGYTF. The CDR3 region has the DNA TGTGCCAGCAGCTTGGTGAACCTGTATGGCTACACCTTC.

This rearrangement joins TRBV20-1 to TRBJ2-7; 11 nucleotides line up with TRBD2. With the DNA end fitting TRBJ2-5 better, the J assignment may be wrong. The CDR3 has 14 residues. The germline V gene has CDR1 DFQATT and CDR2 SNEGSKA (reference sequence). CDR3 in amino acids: CSAREITSGRTQYF. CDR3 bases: TGCAGTGCTAGAGAGATCACTAGCGGGAGGACCCAGTACTTC.